This is a list of T cell receptor beta chains from one sample in a study of metastatic and nonmetastatic thyroid tumors. MiXCR was used by TCRdb to re-call the PCR reads. The table includes tens of thousands of clones, roughly 20% detected once. The material sequenced was blood. All receptors come from a female donor with papillary thyroid cancer or a benign thyroid nodule (not recorded which). Some clones in this sample may be carry-over from other donors' samples. Each CDR3 is given with its conserved first and last residue. The D gene is left open where the match is weak. Only some rows state a clone size, as once, few, many or a class for expanded clones.

d_gene: .
j_gene: TRBJ1-1
v_gene: TRBV6-5
abundance: few
CDR3aa: CASSYRSRDFF
CDR3nt: TGTGCCAGCAGTTACAGGTCCCGGGATTTCTTT

d_gene: .
j_gene: TRBJ1-4
v_gene: TRBV18
abundance: many
CDR3aa: CASSPNYNDEKLFF
CDR3nt: TGTGCCAGCTCACCAAATTACAACGATGAAAAACTGTTTTTT

d_gene: .
j_gene: TRBJ2-1
v_gene: TRBV12-3/TRBV12-4
abundance: few
CDR3aa: CASSSPPGVSEQFF
CDR3nt: TGTGCCAGCAGTTCCCCCCCGGGAGTCAGTGAGCAGTTCTTC

d_gene: .
j_gene: TRBJ1-5
v_gene: TRBV6-1
abundance: medium-sized
CDR3aa: CASTPTGNQPQHF
CDR3nt: TGTGCCAGCACCCCTACGGGCAATCAGCCCCAGCATTTT

d_gene: .
j_gene: TRBJ2-3
v_gene: TRBV11-3
abundance: many
CDR3aa: CASSLEGPGTQYF
CDR3nt: TGTGCCAGCAGCTTAGAGGGCCCGGGTACGCAGTATTTT

d_gene: .
j_gene: TRBJ2-7
v_gene: TRBV5-4
abundance: many
CDR3aa: CASSGDYEQYF
CDR3nt: TGTGCCAGCAGCGGGGACTACGAGCAGTACTTC

d_gene: .
j_gene: TRBJ2-3
v_gene: TRBV6-5
abundance: .
CDR3aa: CASSYRDPYTYTQYF
CDR3nt: TGTGCCAGCAGTTACCGGGACCCATACACATATACGCAGTATTTT

d_gene: .
j_gene: TRBJ2-7
v_gene: TRBV11-3
abundance: .
CDR3aa: CASSRRGYEQYF
CDR3nt: TGTGCCAGCAGTCGAAGAGGATACGAGCAATACTTC

d_gene: .
j_gene: TRBJ2-3
v_gene: TRBV2
abundance: many
CDR3aa: CASSEARGDTQYF
CDR3nt: TGTGCCAGCAGTGAAGCGCGAGGAGATACGCAGTATTTT

d_gene: .
j_gene: TRBJ1-1
v_gene: TRBV6-1
abundance: few
CDR3aa: CASSATVSSEAFF
CDR3nt: TGTGCCAGCAGTGCGACAGTGTCTTCTGAAGCTTTCTTT

d_gene: .
j_gene: TRBJ2-2
v_gene: TRBV20-1
abundance: .
CDR3aa: CSVRDFSTGELLF
CDR3nt: TGCAGTGTCCGGGACTTTTCCACCGGGGAGCTGCTTTTT

d_gene: .
j_gene: TRBJ1-1
v_gene: TRBV20-1
abundance: many
CDR3aa: CSARDRGGHMNTEAFF
CDR3nt: TGCAGTGCTAGAGATCGGGGAGGGCACATGAACACTGAAGCTTTCTTT

d_gene: .
j_gene: TRBJ2-7
v_gene: TRBV6-5
abundance: few
CDR3aa: CASSSSVMSTTYEQYF
CDR3nt: TGTGCCAGCAGTTCCTCCGTCATGTCTACAACCTACGAGCAGTACTTC

d_gene: .
j_gene: TRBJ1-2
v_gene: TRBV11-2
abundance: many
CDR3aa: CASSLESLDYGYTF
CDR3nt: TGTGCCAGCAGCTTAGAATCCCTGGACTATGGCTACACCTTC

d_gene: .
j_gene: TRBJ1-3
v_gene: TRBV11-1
abundance: many
CDR3aa: CASSPRQVTSGNTIYF
CDR3nt: TGTGCCAGCAGCCCTCGACAGGTTACCTCTGGAAACACCATATATTTT

d_gene: .
j_gene: TRBJ1-3
v_gene: TRBV12-3/TRBV12-4
abundance: many
CDR3aa: CASSLGQGPRNTIYF
CDR3nt: TGTGCCAGCAGTTTAGGCCAAGGGCCGCGAAACACCATATATTTT

d_gene: TRBD1
j_gene: TRBJ2-6
v_gene: TRBV6-2/TRBV6-3
abundance: .
CDR3aa: CASDEWVDRALSGANFLTF
CDR3nt: TGTGCCAGCGACGAGTGGGTGGACAGGGCCCTCTCTGGGGCCAACTTCCTTACTTTC

d_gene: TRBD1
j_gene: TRBJ2-5
v_gene: TRBV20-1
abundance: many
CDR3aa: CSAGQGGRETQYF
CDR3nt: TGCAGTGCAGGACAGGGGGGGCGGGAGACCCAGTACTTC

d_gene: .
j_gene: TRBJ1-6
v_gene: TRBV6-1
abundance: medium-sized
CDR3aa: CASSLEVSYNSPLHF
CDR3nt: TGTGCCAGCAGCCTCGAAGTCTCTTATAATTCACCCCTCCACTTT

d_gene: TRBD2
j_gene: TRBJ2-3
v_gene: TRBV6-5
abundance: .
CDR3aa: CASTTRLAGVGDTQYF
CDR3nt: TGTGCCAGCACTACCCGACTAGCGGGAGTTGGAGATACGCAGTATTTT

d_gene: .
j_gene: TRBJ2-6
v_gene: TRBV9
abundance: many
CDR3aa: CASSVVGDSGANVLTF
CDR3nt: TGTGCCAGCAGCGTAGTCGGGGACTCTGGGGCCAACGTCCTGACTTTC

d_gene: TRBD2
j_gene: TRBJ2-3
v_gene: TRBV4-2
abundance: many
CDR3aa: CASSPPFIGGLAGGDTQYF
CDR3nt: TGTGCCAGCAGCCCCCCGTTTATTGGCGGACTAGCGGGAGGAGATACGCAGTATTTT